Listed here is a single T cell receptor (beta chain). The V end was cut by 3 bases, the J end by 6 bases, with 10 bases between. CDR3 length: 13 residues. The germline V gene encodes CDR1 SGHNT and CDR2 YENEEA. Data came from immunoSEQ multiplex PCR; TCRdb stores just in-frame clones and leaves some out. The sample includes 200,000 or so clones, roughly 84% of them seen just once. This sample was included in a study of blood T cell repertoires in COVID-19. The sample taken for sequencing was peripheral blood. This clonotype was obtained from a man in his fifties or sixties who had recovered from COVID-19. This chain links TRBV11-3 with TRBJ2-3; D unclear. The CDR3 bases are TGTGCCAGCAGCTTGAGAGTTTTGGATACGCAGTATTTT. As protein: CASSLRVLDTQYF.